This is a list of T cell receptor beta chains from one sample in a study of blood T cell repertoires in COVID-19. Generated by immunoSEQ multiplex PCR, the TCRdb table keeps only in-frame clones and is missing some. The table lists roughly 120,000 clones, 82% of them singletons. Sequencing was done on a sample of peripheral blood. The source of these receptors is a man aged 70 or older with active or convalescent COVID-19. Both conserved end residues are part of each CDR3. The D gene is left open where the match is weak. Clone sizes are given selectively: once, few, many, or a class where the clone is expanded.

>-|TRBJ2-5|TRBD2|15|TRBV7-7
TGTGCTAGCAGCTCCGGGGGGGCGGCTGCAGAGACCCAGTACTTC
CASSSGGAAAETQYF
>-|TRBJ1-1|-|14|TRBV7-2
TGTGCCAGCAGCTCGGCGGGGGGGCAGACTGAAGCTTTCTTT
CASSSAGGQTEAFF
>once|TRBJ1-3|TRBD1|15|TRBV19
TGTGCCAGTAGTCAGGGACAGGTATCTGGAAACACCATATATTTT
CASSQGQVSGNTIYF
>-|TRBJ2-7|-|14|TRBV18
TGTGCCAGCTCCCCAGGGCGGGGATCCTACGAGCAGTACTTC
CASSPGRGSYEQYF
>-|TRBJ1-1|-|15|TRBV11-2
TGTGCCAGCAGCCTATACTCTCGGGGGTACAGTGAAGCTTTCTTT
CASSLYSRGYSEAFF
>-|TRBJ1-4|-|12|TRBV30
TGTGCCTGCTGGCCGCTTAATGAAAAACTGTTTTTT
CACWPLNEKLFF
>many|TRBJ1-5|-|16|TRBV12-5
TGTGCTAGTGGTTTGGGAAACTCAGGCTTGAATCAGCCCCAGCATTTT
CASGLGNSGLNQPQHF
>-|TRBJ1-1|TRBD1|14|TRBV5-1
TGCGCCAGCAGCTCATCACAGGGGGAGACTGAAGCTTTCTTT
CASSSSQGETEAFF
>-|TRBJ2-5|TRBD1|14|TRBV5-4
TGTGCCAGCAGCTTGACAGGGGTTGAAGAGACCCAGTACTTC
CASSLTGVEETQYF
>few|TRBJ2-2|-|14|TRBV29-1
TGCAGCGTTGGCTTAGCGGCGAACACCGGGGAGCTGTTTTTT
CSVGLAANTGELFF
>many|TRBJ2-7|-|15|TRBV6-1
TGTGCCAGCAGTGAAGCGCCCGGAGGAGCCTACGAGCAGTACTTC
CASSEAPGGAYEQYF
>-|TRBJ2-1|TRBD2|16|TRBV5-1
TGCGCCAGCAGCTTGGGGAGCGGGAGGGCCAGATTTGAGCAGTTCTTC
CASSLGSGRARFEQFF
>-|TRBJ2-3|TRBD2|15|TRBV2
TGTGCCAGCAGACCGACTAGCGGGAGCACAGATACGCAGTATTTT
CASRPTSGSTDTQYF
>-|TRBJ1-6|TRBD1|16|TRBV27
TGTGCCAGCAGTTTGTCGGGACAGCTACAAAATTCACCCCTCCACTTT
CASSLSGQLQNSPLHF